This T cell receptor beta chain was sequenced during a study of T cells in Graves' hyperthyroidism and ophthalmopathy. The investigators amplified TCR beta CDR3 regions from RNA transcripts. A set of HTBI primers served as the primers for a first-round RT-PCR of the TCR CDR3. TCRdb re-called the multiplex PCR reads with MiXCR, one entry per CDR3 protein. The sample includes about 530,000 distinct CDR3 sequences, under 20% seen only once; the top ten take 15% to 20%. The germline V gene has CDR1 MNHNS and CDR2 SASEGT. The CDR3 extends over 15 amino acids. The germline V and J ends were trimmed by 5 bases and 2 bases, with 13 bases remaining between them. Exclusions: uncontrolled infection, other autoimmune disease, pregnancy, lactation. This clonotype was recorded a few times.

The sequenced sample consisted of blood. The TCR sequence derives from a woman under 30 with Graves' ophthalmopathy. The chain uses TRBV6-1 and TRBJ1-5, with D tentatively TRBD1 (6 bases). The CDR3: CASSSDRSRNQPQHF. CDR3 DNA: TGTGCCAGCAGTAGCGACAGGAGTCGCAATCAGCCCCAGCATTTT.